One and the same sample provided the 9 T cell receptor beta chains below, sequenced in a study of T cells in localized non-small cell lung cancer. Only in-frame clones appear in the TCRdb table, and some are missing; sequencing was by immunoSEQ multiplex PCR. The table lists about 1,700 clones, over 15% of them singletons, with around a fifth in the top ten. Here the sequenced sample was normal lung tissue next to the tumor, taken before any cancer treatment. The receptors derive from a woman aged 35-75 years with stage I lung adenocarcinoma.

This chain links TRBV18 with TRBJ2-2; D could derive from TRBD1 or TRBD2 (5 bases each). CDR3 length: 15 residues. Trimming removed 5 bases from V and 6 bases from J, with 16 bases in between. Per germline, CDR1 KGHSH and CDR2 LQKENI. CDR3 coding DNA: TGTGCCAGCTCAACCGGGACGTTGTTCGCCGGGGAGCTGTTTTTT. Its translation: CASSTGTLFAGELFF.

The V call is TRBV5-1, the J call TRBJ2-7; D perhaps matches TRBD1 (7 bases). The length of the CDR3 is 18 residues. The ends were cut back, 0 bases at V and 4 bases at J, with 23 bases in the middle. Per the germline V gene, CDR1 is SGHRS and CDR2 is YFSETQ. Here the CDR3 DNA reads TGCGCCAGCAGCTTGGGGGAGGCCAGACTAGGGGGCCAATACGAGCAGTACTTC. Translation: CASSLGEARLGGQYEQYF.

J is TRBJ2-7 and V is TRBV29-1; the D is unclear. The CDR3 consists of 14 residues. Germline CDR1 SQVTM, CDR2 ANQGSEA. V lost 0 bases to trimming and J lost 3 bases, with 12 bases between them. DNA for the CDR3: TGCAGCGTTGAAGATGGTTCGGAGAGCTACGAGCAGTACTTC. This encodes CSVEDGSESYEQYF.

The chain is built from TRBV11-3 and TRBJ1-1; D perhaps matches TRBD1 (5 bases). The CDR3 totals 15 residues. Germline CDR1 SGHNT, CDR2 YENEEA. Deletions cut 3 bases from V and 3 bases from J, with 14 bases between. In DNA, the CDR3 is TGTGCCAGCAGCTTTACGGGGCAGGACTACACTGAAGCTTTCTTT. As protein: CASSFTGQDYTEAFF.

This clone was seen only a few times. This chain links TRBV6-8 with TRBJ1-3; no reliable D call. The V gene lost 2 bases and the J gene lost 4 bases, with 6 bases spanning the gap. Germline V gives CDR1 MNHGY, CDR2 SAAAGT. The CDR3 is 13 amino acids. Here the CDR3 DNA reads TGTGCCAGCAGTTACGGGATCGGAAACACCATATATTTT. Its translation is CASSYGIGNTIYF.

The V gene is TRBV11-3, the J gene TRBJ2-7, with D maybe TRBD1 (6 bases). Germline assignment: CDR1 SGHNT and CDR2 YENEEA. This CDR3 is built from 15 residues. With 1 base removed from V and 6 bases from J, the gap between germline ends came to 16 bases. The CDR3 protein is CASSLGQGIVREQYF. CDR3 bases: TGTGCCAGCAGCTTAGGGCAGGGGATTGTACGCGAGCAGTACTTC.

V is TRBV1 and J is TRBJ2-1; the D call in the table, TRBD2, was not verified against the DNA. TRBV1 is an annotated pseudogene. The CDR3 runs 15 residues. The CDR3 here is CTSSHAPPLVNEQFF. The CDR3 DNA reads TGCACCAGCAGCCACGCCCCACCGCTAGTCAATGAGCAGTTCTTC.

The rearrangement links TRBV19 to TRBJ1-6; D is unresolved. The CDR3 consists of 14 residues. Looked up from germline, CDR1 is LNHDA and CDR2 is SQIVND (reference sequence). V was trimmed by 4 bases and J by 10 bases, leaving 14 bases between them. CDR3 DNA sequence: TGTGCCAGTAGTACCCCAGCGGATTCATCACCCCTCCACTTT. Its translation: CASSTPADSSPLHF.

Within the sample, this clone is medium-sized (0.01 to 0.1%). J is TRBJ1-2 and V is TRBV6-8; possible D gene TRBD1, 6 bases. V lost 2 bases and J lost 3, with 13 bases in between. This CDR3 has 15 amino acids. Looked up from germline, CDR1 is MNHGY and CDR2 is SAAAGT. CDR3: CASSYARDTYYGYTF. In DNA, the CDR3 is TGTGCCAGCAGTTACGCCCGGGACACGTACTATGGCTACACCTTC.